The 6 T cell receptor beta chains below were found in one sample sequenced in a study of vaccination effects on CD4 cells after COVID-19. Profiled with immunoSEQ multiplex PCR; TCRdb holds only in-frame clones, not every one. The sample yields over 55,000 clones, around three quarters seen once. Antigens of these TCRs are unknown. In the ViraFEST assay, antigen-specific CD4+ clonotypes were identified by expansion after peptide-pool stimulation. After roughly 11 days in culture, the CD4+ T cells were isolated. Nucleocapsid antibodies stayed negative before and after vaccination, showing no earlier SARS-CoV-2 infection. The sequencing here drew on CD4+ T cells from PBMCs cultured with HCoV-OC43 spike peptides, taken before COVID-19 vaccination. This sample's subset: HCoV-OC43 spike overlapping peptide pool stimulation. These receptors all stem from a human donor who received a COVID-19 vaccine.

The chain's CDR3 is CATSRVEGENSPLHF. The DNA of the CDR3 is TGTGCCACCAGCAGAGTAGAGGGGGAGAATTCACCCCTCCACTTT. This sequence joins TRBV15 and TRBJ1-6; the D gene is possibly TRBD1 (6 bases). Trimming took 1 base from V and 7 from J, leaving 11 bases between them. The germline V gene encodes CDR1 LNHNV and CDR2 YYDKDF (reference sequence). The CDR3 spans 15 residues.

The V gene is TRBV10-3, the J gene TRBJ2-7; possibly TRBD1 or TRBD2 for D (5 bases each). The CDR3 totals 10 residues. Germline CDR1 reads ENHRY; CDR2 reads SYGVKD. The V end lost 7 bases, the J end lost 5 bases, and 6 bases lay between the germline ends. The CDR3 reads CAIKGHEQYV. Written as DNA, the CDR3 is TGTGCCATCAAGGGACACGAGCAGTACGTC.

This clone was observed a handful of times. The chain has TRBV7-2 and TRBJ2-7; D remains ambiguous. Germline lookup yields CDR1 SGHTA and CDR2 FQGNSA. The CDR3 loop spans 14 amino acids. The V and J ends lost 0 bases and 0 bases respectively, with 6 bases between them. The CDR3 here is CASSLARHSYEQYV. The CDR3 bases are TGTGCCAGCAGCTTAGCTAGACACTCCTACGAGCAGTACGTC.

This clone was seen only a few times. For the CDR3, the DNA is TGTGCCAGCAGTGATAGGGGAGTGGGCAATCAGCCCCAGCATTTT. It codes for CASSDRGVGNQPQHF. The V gene is TRBV2, the J gene TRBJ1-5, with D possibly TRBD1 on 5 matching bases. Trimming removed 3 bases at V and 2 bases at J, with 11 bases between. In germline, CDR1 is SNHLY, CDR2 FYNNEI. This CDR3 is built from 15 residues.

This clone was detected a few times. CDR3 loop: CASSPVLGGLGEQFF. Written as DNA, the CDR3 is TGTGCCAGCAGTCCTGTTTTAGGGGGGCTTGGGGAGCAGTTCTTC. The chain has TRBV2 and TRBJ2-1; the D call may be TRBD1 or TRBD2 (6 bases each). V shed 5 bases and J shed 10 bases, with 21 bases lying between them. Germline values: CDR1 SNHLY, CDR2 FYNNEI. The CDR3 sequence is 15 residues long. The entire variable domain, with the rest obtained from reference TRBV2 and TRBJ2-1, is as follows: EPEVTQTPSHQVTQMGQEVILRCVPISNHLYFYWYRQILGQKVEFLVSFYNNEISEKSEIFDDQFSVERPDGSNFTLKIRSTKLEDSAMYFCASSPVLGGLGEQFFGPGTRLTVL.

The chain joins TRBV10-3 to TRBJ1-2, with D maybe TRBD1 (5 bases). The CDR3 length is 15 residues. The V gene's germline CDR1 is ENHRY and CDR2 SYGVKD. Trimming stripped 0 bases from V and 8 bases from J, with 16 bases between. The CDR3 bases are TGTGCCATCAGTGAGTCGGACTCCTATGGGGACGGCTACACCTTC. This codes for CAISESDSYGDGYTF.